The 16 T cell receptor beta chains below all came from one sample that was sequenced in a study of blood T cell repertoires in COVID-19. TCRdb's table, derived via immunoSEQ multiplex PCR, lists solely in-frame clones and lacks some. The data hold about 92,000 clones, with roughly 85% observed a single time. The sequenced sample was peripheral blood. These receptors all come from a woman aged 60-75 years with COVID-19, enrolled during active disease.

The V gene is TRBV9, the J gene TRBJ1-4, with TRBD1 matching 8 bases. The CDR3 has 20 amino acids. Trimming took 1 base from V and 0 from J; bases not matched to a gene: 14. Germline CDR1 SGDLS, CDR2 YYNGEE. The CDR3 bases are TGTGCCAGCAGCGTAAAGGGACAGGTACAGAACGACGCAACTAATGAAAAACTGTTTTTT. It specifies CASSVKGQVQNDATNEKLFF.

The chain uses TRBV6-5 and TRBJ1-1; a weak D match, TRBD1 (5 bases). The CDR3 length is 13 residues. Germline V gives CDR1 MNHEY, CDR2 SVGAGI. Trimming removed 3 bases from V and 6 bases from J, with 11 bases in between. CDR3: CASSYPDSPEAFF. The CDR3 DNA sequence: TGTGCCAGCAGTTATCCCGACAGTCCTGAAGCTTTCTTT.

The rearrangement joins TRBV5-1 to TRBJ2-4, with D possibly matching TRBD1 (6 bases). The V end was cut by 0 bases, the J end by 8 bases, with 12 bases between. The CDR3 runs to 14 residues. Germline V gene lookup returns CDR1 SGHRS and CDR2 YFSETQ. The CDR3 reads CASSLGQGWDIQYF. The CDR3 DNA reads as TGCGCCAGCAGCTTGGGGCAGGGGTGGGACATTCAGTACTTC. The variable domain in full, completed from reference TRBV5-1 and TRBJ2-4, reads KAGVTQTPRYLIKTRGQQVTLSCSPISGHRSVSWYQQTPGQGLQFLFEYFSETQRNKGNFPGRFSGRQFSNSRSEMNVSTLELGDSALYLCASSLGQGWDIQYFGAGTRLSVL.

The V call is TRBV7-2, the J call TRBJ1-4, with 8 bases lining up with TRBD1. Trimming at V came to 10 bases and at J to 17 bases, leaving 18 bases not matched to a gene. The CDR3 spans 13 residues. The germline V gene encodes CDR1 SGHTA and CDR2 FQGNSA. The CDR3 sequence is CATELFAGTGPFF. CDR3 nucleotides: TGTGCCACCGAGCTTTTCGCCGGGACAGGCCCTTTTTTT.

This rearrangement joins TRBV9 to TRBJ1-3; weak D call: TRBD1 (6 bases). This CDR3 comprises 15 residues. Germline V gene sequence: CDR1 SGDLS, CDR2 YYNGEE. The V gene lost 0 bases and the J gene lost 5 bases, with 12 bases spanning the gap. DNA for the CDR3: TGTGCCAGCAGCGTAGATTGGGACAACAGAAACACCATATATTTT. Its translation: CASSVDWDNRNTIYF. Using reference TRBV9 and TRBJ1-3 for the parts outside the CDR3, the full variable domain is DSGVTQTPKHLITATGQRVTLRCSPRSGDLSVYWYQQSLDQGLQFLIQYYNGEERAKGNILERFSAQQFPDLHSELNLSSLELGDSALYFCASSVDWDNRNTIYFGEGSWLTVV.

The chain carries TRBV7-2 and TRBJ2-2; possibly TRBD1 for D (6 bases). The CDR3 runs to 13 residues. Trimming removed 0 bases at V and 9 bases at J, with 8 bases between. Germline CDR1 is SGHTA and CDR2 is FQGNSA. CDR3 region: CASSLAGARELFF. CDR3 bases: TGTGCCAGCAGCTTAGCGGGGGCTAGGGAGCTGTTTTTT.

This chain links TRBV28 with TRBJ2-7, with TRBD1 as a possible D gene (6 bases). Trimming shortened V by 7 bases and J by 7 bases, and 20 bases separated the two germline ends. Germline values: CDR1 MDHEN, CDR2 SYDVKM. This CDR3 has 14 amino acids. The CDR3 nucleotides are TGTGCCAGCACCCTGGGGGCAGGCCGCGGGGAGCAGTACTTC. Residues: CASTLGAGRGEQYF. The complete variable domain, with remaining parts taken from reference TRBV28 and TRBJ2-7, reads DVKVTQSSRYLVKRTGEKVFLECVQDMDHENMFWYRQDPGLGLRLIYFSYDVKMKEKGDIPEGYSVSREKKERFSLILESASTNQTSMYLCASTLGAGRGEQYFGPGTRLTVT.

The V call is TRBV7-2, the J call TRBJ1-1, with TRBD1 as a possible D gene (5 bases). There are 13 residues in the CDR3. The V end lost 5 bases, the J end lost 4 bases, and 11 bases lay between the germline ends. Germline CDR1 SGHTA, CDR2 FQGNSA. The CDR3 region has the DNA TGTGCCAGCAGCCCGGGGGTGTCCACTGAAGCTTTCTTT. It specifies CASSPGVSTEAFF. The whole variable domain, remainder taken from reference TRBV7-2 and TRBJ1-1, is GAGVSQSPSNKVTEKGKDVELRCDPISGHTALYWYRQSLGQGLEFLIYFQGNSAPDKSGLPSDRFSAERTGGSVSTLTIQRTQQEDSAVYLCASSPGVSTEAFFGQGTRLTVV.

V usage is TRBV27 and J usage is TRBJ1-2; D is uncertain. Germline V gene data show CDR1 as MNHEY and CDR2 as SMNVEV (reference sequence). V was pared by 4 bases and J by 4 bases, with 13 bases between. This CDR3 has 14 residues. This CDR3 reads CASSYPRATYGYTF. The CDR3 bases are TGTGCCAGCAGTTACCCCCGCGCAACCTATGGCTACACCTTC.

This clone was counted once. V is TRBV30 and J is TRBJ1-2; D possibly corresponds to TRBD1 (5 bases). Germline-derived CDR1 and CDR2 are GTSNPN and SVGIG (reference sequence). The CDR3 has 13 residues. The germline V and J ends were trimmed by 2 bases and 5 bases, with 12 bases remaining between them. CDR3 amino acids: CAWSPRRGYGYTF. The CDR3 region has the DNA TGTGCCTGGAGTCCCCGACGGGGGTATGGCTACACCTTC.

This chain links TRBV4-1 with TRBJ1-2, with 10 nucleotides matching TRBD1. The length of the CDR3 is 16 residues. CDR1 and CDR2 from the germline V gene are MGHRA and YSYEKL. After removal of 1 base from V and 3 bases from J, the junction contained 5 bases not matched to a gene. In nucleotides, the CDR3 is TGCGCCAGCAGCCAAGTGACAGGGGGCGATCACTATGGCTACACCTTC. This sequence encodes CASSQVTGGDHYGYTF.

The chain joins TRBV7-8 to TRBJ2-3; 9 bases map to TRBD1. The CDR3 is made up of 15 amino acids. Germline values: CDR1 SGHVS, CDR2 FQNEAQ. V lost 1 base to trimming and J lost 3 bases; unmatched junction nucleotides: 2. CDR3 amino acids: CASSLGQGGTDTQYF. The DNA of the CDR3 is TGTGCCAGCAGCTTAGGACAGGGGGGGACAGATACGCAGTATTTT.

CDR3: CASTPGQSTQETQYF. The CDR3 nucleotides read TGTGCCAGCACGCCGGGACAGTCAACTCAAGAGACCCAGTACTTC. The rearrangement uses TRBV7-9 and TRBJ2-5, with TRBD1 matching 7 bases. Germline-derived CDR1 and CDR2 are SEHNR and FQNEAQ (reference sequence). The CDR3 sequence is 15 residues long. The V segment lost 7 bases and the J segment 2 bases; nucleotides outside the gene matches: 10.

The V gene is TRBV18, the J gene TRBJ1-5; D is unresolved. Germline CDR1 KGHSH, CDR2 LQKENI. The CDR3 is 14 amino acids. V lost 6 bases and J lost 2, with 11 bases in between. As DNA, the CDR3 is TGTGCCAGCTCCCTCATTGAGGGCAATCAGCCCCAGCATTTT. It translates to CASSLIEGNQPQHF.

The chain carries TRBV11-2 and TRBJ2-6, with 8 bases matching TRBD1. This CDR3 is 15 amino acids long. Looked up from germline, CDR1 is SGHAT and CDR2 is FQNNGV. The J segment lost 2 bases and the V segment lost 6 bases, leaving 3 bases of the junction unmatched. The CDR3 sequence is CASSPRGPGANVLTF. CDR3 DNA sequence: TGTGCCAGCAGTCCCAGGGGGCCTGGGGCCAACGTCCTGACTTTC.

The V call is TRBV2, the J call TRBJ2-1; TRBD1 matches at 8 bases. The CDR3 is 13 amino acids. J gave up 6 bases and V 10 bases, and 8 bases lay outside the gene matches. Germline-derived CDR1 and CDR2 are SNHLY and FYNNEI. In DNA form, the CDR3 reads TGTGCCAACTCCGGGACAGGAGTCAATGAGCAGTTCTTC. It yields the protein CANSGTGVNEQFF.